The rows below give T cell receptor beta chains drawn from one sample of a study of T cell clones after liver transplantation. Sequencing used immunoSEQ multiplex PCR; TCRdb keeps in-frame clones, though not all of them. The data hold about 70,000 clones, with roughly 80% observed a single time. The material sequenced was CD4+ T cells from blood, taken 12 months after liver transplant. Receptor source: a human patient who received a liver transplant. Some T cells may be the graft donor's. Each CDR3 is given with its conserved first and last residue. The D gene is left open where the match is weak. Size values are once, few and many counts, or a class for expanded clones, and some rows have none.

>TRBV19|TRBD1|once|TRBJ1-5
TGTGCCAGTACCTCCAGGACAGGGGGCTATCAGCCCCAGCATTTT
CASTSRTGGYQPQHF
>TRBV5-4|TRBD2|-|TRBJ2-4
TGTGCCAGCAGCCTGAAGCGGGAGGGCAAAAACATTCAGTACTTC
CASSLKREGKNIQYF
>TRBV5-6|-|-|TRBJ2-5
TGTGCCAGCAGCTTCGGGACTGAAGAGACCCAGTACTTC
CASSFGTEETQYF
>TRBV5-1|-|-|TRBJ1-4
TGCGCCAGCAGCTTGGAGGCGGCCTCACATGAAAAACTGTTTTTT
CASSLEAASHEKLFF
>TRBV19|-|-|TRBJ2-6
TGTGCCAGTAGACGGGCGGTTTTTGCAGGAGGTTCTGGGGCCAACGTCCTGACTTTC
CASRRAVFAGGSGANVLTF
>TRBV2|TRBD2|-|TRBJ2-1
TGTGCCAGCAGCGGCCGCTTACTAGCGGGAGGCGATGAGCAGTTCTTC
CASSGRLLAGGDEQFF
>TRBV28|-|-|TRBJ1-5
TGTGCCAGCAGTTTATGGGGGATGCCCCAGCATTTT
CASSLWGMPQHF
>TRBV18|TRBD1|few|TRBJ1-2
TGTGCCAGCTCGTTCCAGGGGGTCAATGGCTACACCTTC
CASSFQGVNGYTF
>TRBV5-1|-|-|TRBJ2-7
TGCGCCAGCAGCTTGCTTGGGTATGGTGACGAGCAGTACTTC
CASSLLGYGDEQYF
>TRBV7-2|-|-|TRBJ1-1
TGTGCCAGCAGCACCAGGTTCCTCGGAACTGAAGCTTTCTTT
CASSTRFLGTEAFF
>TRBV1|-|few|TRBJ2-2
TGCACCAGCAGCCCCGGGGTAGGGAACACCGGGGAGCTGTTTTTT
CTSSPGVGNTGELFF
>TRBV7-9|-|-|TRBJ2-7
TGTGCCAGCAGCTTCCAGGACATCCTCGGGGAGCAGTACTTC
CASSFQDILGEQYF
>TRBV28|-|few|TRBJ1-2
TGTGCCAGCACCCTGGACCGGATCAACTATGGCTACACCTTC
CASTLDRINYGYTF
>TRBV4-3|TRBD2|-|TRBJ2-3
TGCGCCAGCAGCACCTTTAGCGGGACTAGCACAGATACGCAGTATTTT
CASSTFSGTSTDTQYF
>TRBV7-2|-|-|TRBJ2-7
TGTGCCAGCAGCTTTAGTGGGAGCGCCTACGAGCAGTACTTC
CASSFSGSAYEQYF
>TRBV2|-|-|TRBJ2-1
TGTGCCAGCAGTGAGGCTCTTCCCATGGACAATGAGCAGTTCTTC
CASSEALPMDNEQFF
>TRBV7-2|-|-|TRBJ2-1
TGTGCCAGCAGCGCCCAACGGTACAATGAGCAGTTCTTC
CASSAQRYNEQFF
>TRBV27|TRBD1|-|TRBJ2-1
TGTGCCAGCAGTTTAATCGGCCACGGACAGGGACTCTACAATGAGCAGTTCTTC
CASSLIGHGQGLYNEQFF
>TRBV7-3|TRBD1|-|TRBJ1-1
TGTGCCAGCAGCCCGCGACAGGGGGCGAACACTGAAGCTTTCTTT
CASSPRQGANTEAFF
>TRBV5-4|-|-|TRBJ2-3
TGTGCCAGCAGCTTCGACAGCGTGAGCACAGATACGCAGTATTTT
CASSFDSVSTDTQYF
>TRBV29-1|TRBD1|-|TRBJ2-1
TGCAGCGCTGGTCTAGGGACAGGGGACAATGAGCAGTTCTTC
CSAGLGTGDNEQFF
>TRBV6-4|-|-|TRBJ1-2
TGTGCCAGCAGTGACTCGCAGGGGCGCAGAGGCTACACCTTC
CASSDSQGRRGYTF
>TRBV28|-|-|TRBJ2-3
TGTGCCAGCAGAGAGGGGACTAGCACAGATACGCAGTATTTT
CASREGTSTDTQYF
>TRBV28|TRBD1|few|TRBJ1-2
TGTGCCAGCAGTCCCGCCGACAGGGGGCTGTGGGGCTACACCTTC
CASSPADRGLWGYTF
>TRBV28|TRBD1|once|TRBJ2-1
TGTGCCAGCAGTCTACGGGACAGGGTCGTTGTAGATGTAAATGAGCAGTTCTTC
CASSLRDRVVVDVNEQFF
>TRBV5-1|-|-|TRBJ2-1
TGCGCCAGCAGCTTGGACCTTGTGACTGAGCAGTTCTTC
CASSLDLVTEQFF
>TRBV9|TRBD2|-|TRBJ2-3
TGTGCCAGCAGCGTAGCTTCTAGCGGGATGGATACGCAGTATTTT
CASSVASSGMDTQYF
>TRBV5-1|TRBD1|-|TRBJ2-1
TGCGCCAGCAGCTTGGCCGGACAGGGTAGCAATGAGCAGTTCTTC
CASSLAGQGSNEQFF
>TRBV6-6|-|-|TRBJ1-1
TGTGCCAGCATCCTACTCGGCGGTATGAACACTGAAGCTTTCTTT
CASILLGGMNTEAFF
>TRBV9|-|-|TRBJ2-5
TGTGCCAGCAGCGCGCTTGACAGAGCAGAGACCCAGTACTTC
CASSALDRAETQYF
>TRBV9|-|-|TRBJ2-1
TGTGCCAGCAGCGCCCGTGGGGACTCGTTCTATGATGAGCAGTTCTTC
CASSARGDSFYDEQFF
>TRBV5-8|-|-|TRBJ2-7
TGTGCCAGCAGCTCCCTCCGGGAGGAAGGGGGCCACGAGCAGTACTTC
CASSSLREEGGHEQYF
>TRBV4-1|TRBD2|once|TRBJ2-1
TGCGCCAGCAGCCAAGGACTAGCGGGAGGAGTAAGGAATGAGCAGTTCTTC
CASSQGLAGGVRNEQFF
>TRBV29-1|-|-|TRBJ2-7
TGCAGCGTTGACAGGGGAGGCGAGCAGTACTTC
CSVDRGGEQYF
>TRBV14|-|-|TRBJ2-5
TGTGCCAGCAGCCCCAGCGGCGAGACCCAGTACTTC
CASSPSGETQYF
>TRBV5-4|-|-|TRBJ2-5
TGTGCCAGCAGCTTCCGACAGTACCAAGAGACCCAGTACTTC
CASSFRQYQETQYF
>TRBV2|TRBD1|-|TRBJ2-5
TGTGCCAGCTCAGGACAGGGGGCTCTTTTAGGAGAGACCCAGTACTTC
CASSGQGALLGETQYF
>TRBV25-1|-|-|TRBJ2-2
TGTGCCAGCAGTGAGGGCGGATGGAACACCGGGGAGCTGTTTTTT
CASSEGGWNTGELFF
>TRBV18|-|-|TRBJ2-3
TGTGCCAGCTCACCACGATCCCACACAGATACGCAGTATTTT
CASSPRSHTDTQYF
>TRBV6-1|TRBD1|-|TRBJ2-7
TGTGCCAGCATTTTGAGGGGGCGAGCAGCCTCTGAGCAGTACTTC
CASILRGRAASEQYF
>TRBV18|-|-|TRBJ2-3
TGTGCCAGCTCACCACGGTGGGACAGCACAGATACGCAGTATTTT
CASSPRWDSTDTQYF
>TRBV6-6|-|-|TRBJ2-7
TGTGCCAGCGCATCTGGGGGCAGGGACGAGCAGTACTTC
CASASGGRDEQYF
>TRBV9|-|-|TRBJ2-7
TGTGCCAGCAGCGTAGCTGGGGGGGGGCCACCCTACGAGCAGTACTTC
CASSVAGGGPPYEQYF
>TRBV2|-|-|TRBJ2-7
TGTGCCAGCAGTGCTGTCCAGGCCTCTAGGCAGTACTTC
CASSAVQASRQYF
>TRBV9|TRBD1|-|TRBJ2-7
TGTGCCAGCAGCCTCAGAGGACAGGACTACGAGCAGTACTTC
CASSLRGQDYEQYF
>TRBV7-9|-|many|TRBJ2-5
TGTGCCAGCAGCTTATCTATTCCAGAGACCCAGTACTTC
CASSLSIPETQYF
>TRBV5-4|TRBD1|few|TRBJ2-2
TGTGCCAGCAGCCCGGGGGGACAGGGAAACACCGGGGAGCTGTTTTTT
CASSPGGQGNTGELFF
>TRBV5-4|TRBD1|-|TRBJ1-2
TGTGCCAGCAGCTATGGGACAGGGAATGGCTACACCTTC
CASSYGTGNGYTF
>TRBV6-5|-|-|TRBJ1-1
TGTGCCAGCAGTTACGCCCAAGGAGCTTTCTTT
CASSYAQGAFF
>TRBV5-1|-|-|TRBJ2-1
TGCGCCAGCAGCTTGGGCGGAGGTGGGTACAATGAGCAGTTCTTC
CASSLGGGGYNEQFF
>TRBV6-4|-|-|TRBJ2-1
TGTGCCAGCGCACCCCGCCCGAGCTCCTACAATGAGCAGTTCTTC
CASAPRPSSYNEQFF
>TRBV7-2|TRBD1|-|TRBJ1-3
TGTGCCAGCAGCCAGGGACAGGGACGATCAGGAAACACCATATATTTT
CASSQGQGRSGNTIYF
>TRBV11-2|-|-|TRBJ2-2
TGTGCCAGCACCCTTATTACCGAGGGCGGGGAGCTGTTTTTT
CASTLITEGGELFF
>TRBV28|TRBD2|-|TRBJ2-1
TGTGCCAGCAGCCTCAGACTAGCGGGAGGAAACAATGAGCAGTTCTTC
CASSLRLAGGNNEQFF
>TRBV4-1|TRBD2|-|TRBJ2-3
TGCGCCAGCAGCCAAGATGGGAGCGGGAGTATTAAGCAGTATTTT
CASSQDGSGSIKQYF
>TRBV6-1|-|-|TRBJ1-2
TGTGCCAGCAGTGAAGCGCTTATGGGAGGGTACTATGGCTACACCTTC
CASSEALMGGYYGYTF
>TRBV7-2|-|once|TRBJ2-3
TGTGCCAGCAGCTTACAGCAGGGCAACACAGATACGCAGTATTTT
CASSLQQGNTDTQYF